This T cell receptor (beta chain) was sequenced in a study of blood T cell repertoires in COVID-19. About the research overall: The origin of the acute and convalescent COVID-19 samples was the United States, Italy and Spain. From T cells, B-cell-depleted T cells, or PBMCs came the material, which was cDNA or gDNA.

V was clipped by 2 bases and J by 9 bases; unmatched bases: 13. In germline, CDR1 is MDHEN, CDR2 SYDVKM. There are 17 residues in the CDR3. Original analysis: Nucleated cell number was recorded as an estimate derived from reference gene primer amplification. TCRdb's copy holds only in-frame clones and misses some; the assay was immunoSEQ multiplex PCR. V, J and clone size reflect that table, while D and trimming were determined from the DNA. The data show 40,000 to 60,000 clones, 90% seen once. This sequence originates from a human donor in a cohort sampled during active COVID-19. The rearrangement joins TRBV28 to TRBJ2-1, with 10 bases aligning to TRBD2. Sequences were obtained from peripheral blood. The CDR3 bases are TGTGCCAGCAGTTTACTAAATCTAGCGGGAGTTTTTGGTGAGCAGTTCTTC. Amino acids: CASSLLNLAGVFGEQFF.